The sequence of this TCR beta chain was determined in a study of molecular identifiers for immune sequencing clone quantification. Study overall: In replicates, the authors split RNA from around 20,000 or 100,000 naive CD8 cells five ways and sequenced four. General study findings and limits: Highly expanded clone sizes could end up underestimated if a barcode were shared by identical TCR molecules. Over 97% of CMV-specific effector molecules, but under 1% of naive ones, were in clones above 20 copies.

The sample holds many counts of this clonotype. Antigen: not known. Each CDR3 protein gets one entry after TCRdb re-called the PCR reads with MiXCR. Of around 320,000 distinct CDR3 sequences in the sample, roughly 23% are singletons; the top ten hold 0.7% to 0.95%. The authors gated naive CD8 T cells as CD8+CD4-CCR7+CD45RA+ for sorting. Sequenced sample: naive CD8+ T cells from blood, with Jurkat cell RNA spiked in. Subset here: FACS-sorted CD8+CD4-CCR7+CD45RA+ naive T cells. The origin of this receptor is a human donor in good health. Some libraries in this study had Jurkat cell RNA spiked in.

As DNA, the CDR3 is TGTGCCAGCAGCTTACCACATTGGACAAGCAATGGCACAGATACGCAGTATTTT. This encodes CASSLPHWTSNGTDTQYF. The chain has TRBV7-2 and TRBJ2-3, with a tentative D call TRBD1 (5 bases). The CDR3 extends over 18 amino acids. V was trimmed by 2 bases and J by 1 base, leaving 19 bases between them. Per the germline V gene, CDR1 is SGHTA and CDR2 is FQGNSA.